This T cell receptor (beta chain) was sequenced during a study of T cell responses to AZD1222 COVID-19 vaccine. Data came from immunoSEQ multiplex PCR; TCRdb stores just in-frame clones and leaves some out. The sample shows about 150,000 clones, around 90% of them seen only once. In the case of this clone: The antigen is not known.

The study's findings and limits: The donors showed a predominance of white British ancestry and of females, with possible underestimation of clonal diversity.

The CDR3 consists of 14 residues. Germline V gene sequence: CDR1 PRHDT, CDR2 FYEKMQ (reference sequence). V dropped 0 bases and J dropped 0 bases, with 5 bases sitting between them. The V and J genes are TRBV13 and TRBJ1-1, with no clear D. This clonotype was sampled from an adult in good health. The sample in question was peripheral blood, obtained on day 0 of AZD1222 vaccination. This CDR3 is CASSLGRVNTEAFF. The CDR3 DNA follows: TGTGCCAGCAGCTTAGGGCGAGTGAACACTGAAGCTTTCTTT.